Here is one T cell receptor (beta chain) with its context. These data originate in a study of blood T cell repertoires in COVID-19. Across the study: Samples taken during acute and convalescent COVID-19 were collected in the United States, Italy and Spain. T cells, B-cell-depleted T cells, or PBMCs supplied cDNA or gDNA.

Original analysis: Researchers report that nucleated cell counts were estimated from reference gene primer amplification. The table came from immunoSEQ multiplex PCR; TCRdb's copy has only in-frame clones and leaves some out. The DNA gave D and trimming, while V, J and clone size come from that table. The table lists about 52,000 clones, about 90% of them singletons. CDR3 length: 15 residues. Trimming took off 0 bases at V and 8 bases at J, with 15 bases between the two ends. CDR1 is KGHDR, CDR2 SFDVKD, per germline. This receptor was obtained from a man aged 45 to 65 with active COVID-19. The specimen was peripheral blood. This chain links TRBV24-1 with TRBJ1-2, with D unresolved. CDR3 sequence (DNA): TGTGCCACCAGTGATTTGCCCAGCGTCTCTGGCGGCTACACCTTC. Its translation: CATSDLPSVSGGYTF.